This T cell receptor (beta chain) was found in a study of blood T cell repertoires in COVID-19. Methods used by the authors: For nucleated cells, counts were estimated from reference gene primer amplification. Sequenced by immunoSEQ multiplex PCR; TCRdb stores in-frame clones only, minus some. The V and J calls and clone size come from that table; D and trimming were worked out from the DNA. The table has approximately 300,000 clones, around 86% seen once. Per germline, CDR1 KGHDR and CDR2 SFDVKD. The V and J ends lost 4 bases and 5 bases, in that order; junction bases with no gene match: 9. The CDR3 totals 16 residues.

The chain uses TRBV24-1 and TRBJ1-5; 8 nucleotides agree with TRBD1. Sequences were obtained from PBMCs or T cells enriched from blood (not recorded which). The sequence came from a woman younger than 30 who had recovered from COVID-19. Here the CDR3 reads CATSDTTGADDQPQHF. Here the CDR3 DNA reads TGTGCCACCAGTGACACGACAGGGGCTGATGATCAGCCCCAGCATTTT.